A single sample gave rise to the 5 T cell receptor beta chains below, sequenced in a study of post-analysis software for immune sequencing data. No antigen is known for these receptors. Unique molecular identifiers were built into the TCR beta cDNA libraries. TCRdb recomputed calls from the PCR reads with MiXCR, one row per CDR3 protein. The sample has some 800,000 distinct CDR3 sequences; about 43% are singletons. Notes on the study in general: Patients showed TRBV5-6, TRBV5-1 and TRBV20-1 among 4 or 5 TRBV segments more frequent than in controls.

Sample: blood. The receptors originated from a girl aged 10 to 17 with multiple sclerosis.

V and J are TRBV12-3 or TRBV12-4 and TRBJ2-1; D might be TRBD1 (6 bases). CDR3 length equals 18 residues. V lost 3 bases to trimming and J lost 1 base, with 19 bases between them. CDR3: CASSFYFDGTLSYNEQFF. In nucleotides, the CDR3 is TGTGCCAGCAGTTTTTATTTCGACGGGACACTATCCTACAATGAGCAGTTCTTC.

The rearrangement joins TRBV20-1 to TRBJ2-7, with D unresolved. This CDR3 contains 14 residues. CDR1 and CDR2 from the germline V gene are DFQATT and SNEGSKA (reference sequence). Trimming pared 0 bases from V and 0 bases from J, leaving 9 bases between. This chain's CDR3 is CSARDLEASYEQYF. Written as DNA, the CDR3 is TGCAGTGCTAGAGATTTAGAGGCCTCCTACGAGCAGTACTTC.

V and J are TRBV12-3 or TRBV12-4 and TRBJ2-5, with D perhaps matching TRBD2 (6 bases). Judging by the DNA end, TRBJ2-7 fits better; the J call may be wrong. The CDR3 runs 17 residues. The CDR3 protein is CASSSLGDWGRKNEQYF. CDR3 nucleotides: TGTGCCAGCAGTTCTTTGGGGGACTGGGGCCGTAAAAACGAGCAGTACTTC.

This clonotype has only a few counts. This chain uses TRBV7-9 with TRBJ1-2, with D hard to call. Germline V gives CDR1 SEHNR, CDR2 FQNEAQ (reference sequence). Trimming left V 11 bases short and J 4 bases short, with 17 bases between. The CDR3 spans 13 residues. CDR3 protein: CAGTPSGAYGYTF. The CDR3 DNA reads as TGTGCCGGAACTCCGTCGGGAGCCTATGGCTACACCTTC.

The gene calls are TRBV27 and TRBJ1-2; 7 nucleotides match TRBD1. The CDR3 covers 13 residues. The ends lost 5 bases at V and 5 bases at J; junction bases unmatched: 5. Germline values: CDR1 MNHEY, CDR2 SMNVEV (reference sequence). The CDR3 DNA reads TGTGCCAGCAGTACAGGGGTAGGGTATGGCTACACCTTC. As protein: CASSTGVGYGYTF.